This T cell receptor (beta chain) comes out of a study of T-cell memory formation after mild COVID-19. This clonotype was counted ten times or more. CDR1 SGHRS and CDR2 YFSETQ come from the germline V gene. V was cut by 2 bases and J by 4 bases, with 13 bases left in between. This CDR3 region has 15 residues. TCRdb independently ran MiXCR on the 5' RACE reads; one entry per CDR3 protein. The table includes 350,000 to 450,000 distinct CDR3 sequences, around 14% detected once. This TCR was sampled from a man aged 18 to 29 who had mild COVID-19 (a few samples of this study predate the infection). Cell type and time point are not known. Source material: PBMCs or a T cell subset sorted from them (not recorded which). This chain links TRBV5-1 with TRBJ2-1; perhaps TRBD2 as D (6 bases). This CDR3 is CASSFRPSEYNEQFF. CDR3 in DNA: TGCGCCAGCAGCTTTCGGCCTAGCGAGTACAATGAGCAGTTCTTC.